These 25 T cell receptor beta chains share one sample of origin, sequenced in a study of T cell changes during pregnancy in multiple sclerosis. Libraries were prepared by immunoSEQ multiplex PCR; TCRdb keeps only in-frame clonotypes and omits some of them. The sample has 80,000 to 130,000 clones, about 92% seen once. Sample: peripheral blood, taken in the second trimester of pregnancy. The receptors stem from a female donor with multiple sclerosis, enrolled in a pregnancy study.

The chain employs TRBV29-1 and TRBJ1-2; D perhaps matches TRBD1 (6 bases). Trimming took 6 bases from V and 3 from J, leaving 20 bases between them. Per the germline V gene, CDR1 is SQVTM and CDR2 is ANQGSEA. The length of the CDR3 is 15 residues. DNA of the CDR3: TGCAGCGTCCCAGACCCCCGGGGGGCCCACTATGGCTACACCTTC. Its protein is CSVPDPRGAHYGYTF.

The chain joins TRBV15 to TRBJ2-7; maybe TRBD2 (6 bases). The CDR3 length is 15 residues. The ends were cut back, 3 bases at V and 1 base at J, with 13 bases in the middle. Germline V gene lookup returns CDR1 LNHNV and CDR2 YYDKDF (reference sequence). The CDR3 spells CATSSWPEGSYEQYF. As DNA, the CDR3 is TGTGCCACCAGCAGCTGGCCGGAGGGTTCCTACGAGCAGTACTTC.

The rearrangement uses TRBV2 and TRBJ2-3; maybe TRBD1 (5 bases). V dropped 6 bases and J dropped 2 bases, with 12 bases sitting between them. The germline CDR1 and CDR2 sequences are SNHLY and FYNNEI. CDR3 size: 14 residues. The CDR3 bases are TGTGCCAGCAGCGACAGAATTTTCACAGATACGCAGTATTTT. Translation: CASSDRIFTDTQYF.

The V call is TRBV7-2, the J call TRBJ1-1, with D possibly matching TRBD1 (5 bases). This CDR3 is 14 amino acids long. CDR1 and CDR2 from the germline V gene are SGHTA and FQGNSA. V gave up 5 bases and J gave up 1 base, with 11 bases separating them. The CDR3 protein is CASSTSTANTEAFF. The CDR3 nucleotides read TGTGCCAGCAGCACCTCGACAGCGAACACTGAAGCTTTCTTT.

This chain connects TRBV19 to TRBJ2-3; 12 bases are shared with TRBD2. The CDR3 length is 17 residues. Per germline, CDR1 LNHDA and CDR2 SQIVND (reference sequence). J was trimmed by 5 bases and V by 3 bases; bases with no gene match: 9. CDR3 protein: CASSMRTSGAQEDTQYF. CDR3 DNA sequence: TGTGCCAGTAGTATGAGGACTAGCGGGGCTCAGGAAGATACGCAGTATTTT.

The chain recombines TRBV5-4 with TRBJ2-1; perhaps TRBD1 as D (6 bases). Per the germline V gene, CDR1 is SGHNT and CDR2 is YYREEE (reference sequence). V was shortened by 5 bases and J by 0 bases, with 12 bases between the two germline ends. This CDR3 is built from 15 residues. The CDR3 loop reads CASRGAGRSYNEQFF. For the CDR3, the DNA is TGTGCCAGCAGGGGGGCCGGCCGCTCCTACAATGAGCAGTTCTTC.

The chain couples TRBV27 to TRBJ2-5, with 8 bases matching TRBD1. From germline, CDR1 is MNHEY and CDR2 SMNVEV (reference sequence). J was trimmed by 5 bases and V by 5 bases; bases with no gene match: 10. CDR3 length: 15 residues. CDR3 residues: CASSQRTGRGETQYF. DNA for the CDR3: TGTGCCAGCAGTCAGAGGACAGGGCGCGGGGAGACCCAGTACTTC.

The rearrangement links TRBV28 to TRBJ2-7; 7 nucleotides match TRBD1. In germline, CDR1 is MDHEN, CDR2 SYDVKM. Unmatched junction bases numbered 3, after V lost 3 bases and J lost 4 bases. CDR3 length: 13 residues. CDR3: CASSLPGGYEQYF. For the CDR3, the DNA is TGTGCCAGCAGTTTGCCAGGGGGATACGAGCAGTACTTC.

This clone has only one observation. The chain is built from TRBV6-5 and TRBJ2-7, with D hard to call. Looked up from germline, CDR1 is MNHEY and CDR2 is SVGAGI. The CDR3 sequence is 13 residues long. V dropped 2 bases and J dropped 4 bases, with 9 bases sitting between them. CDR3 bases: TGTGCCAGCAGTTACGGGCAGCCATACGAGCAGTACTTC. Its protein is CASSYGQPYEQYF.

The V call is TRBV5-4, the J call TRBJ2-7; D is ambiguous. CDR1 is SGHNT, CDR2 YYREEE, per germline (reference sequence). Trimming stripped 1 base from V and 2 bases from J, with 10 bases between. The length of the CDR3 is 14 residues. DNA for the CDR3: TGTGCCAGCAGCTTGTCAACGGGTACCTACGAGCAGTACTTC. Translated, it gives CASSLSTGTYEQYF.

This clone was observed once. The chain employs TRBV19 and TRBJ1-1; D gene unclear. CDR3 size: 14 residues. Looked up from germline, CDR1 is LNHDA and CDR2 is SQIVND (reference sequence). V gave up 3 bases and J gave up 0 bases, with 8 bases separating them. CDR3 loop: CASSMRGVNTEAFF. The CDR3 nucleotides read TGTGCCAGTAGTATGCGGGGAGTGAACACTGAAGCTTTCTTT.

V gene TRBV27 combines with J gene TRBJ1-1; 7 nucleotides line up with TRBD1. V shed 5 bases, J shed 3 bases, and the junction held 6 bases outside the gene matches. CDR1 is MNHEY, CDR2 SMNVEV, per germline (reference sequence). The length of the CDR3 is 14 residues. The CDR3 loop reads CASSIYTGDTEAFF. The CDR3 DNA is TGTGCCAGCAGTATATATACAGGGGACACTGAAGCTTTCTTT.

This rearrangement joins TRBV19 to TRBJ2-2; TRBD1 might be the D (5 bases). In germline, CDR1 is LNHDA, CDR2 SQIVND (reference sequence). Trimming took 7 bases from V and 1 from J, leaving 13 bases between them. The CDR3 is 15 residues long. The CDR3 region is CASNFPQGNTGELFF. For the CDR3, the DNA is TGTGCCAGTAATTTCCCCCAGGGGAACACCGGGGAGCTGTTTTTT.

The genes are TRBV28 and TRBJ2-1, with 9 bases matching TRBD2. The length of the CDR3 is 18 residues. Germline V gene lookup returns CDR1 MDHEN and CDR2 SYDVKM. J gave up 9 bases and V 2 bases, and 17 bases lay outside the gene matches. The CDR3 spells CASSLNAVAGEYKVEQFF. In nucleotides, the CDR3 is TGTGCCAGCAGTTTAAACGCGGTAGCGGGAGAGTATAAGGTTGAGCAGTTCTTC.

V is TRBV11-1 and J is TRBJ2-7, with D possibly matching TRBD1 (6 bases). CDR3 length equals 13 residues. V lost 1 base and J 4 bases, leaving 8 bases between the germline ends. CDR1 and CDR2 (germline): SGHAT, FQDESV (reference sequence). In DNA form, the CDR3 reads TGTGCCAGCAGCTTAGGGGGGCTATACGAGCAGTACTTC. Amino acid sequence: CASSLGGLYEQYF.

The V call is TRBV19, the J call TRBJ2-1; D might be TRBD2 (6 bases). Trimming removed 3 bases from V and 6 bases from J, with 15 bases in between. This CDR3 spans 15 amino acids. Looked up from germline, CDR1 is LNHDA and CDR2 is SQIVND (reference sequence). As DNA, the CDR3 is TGTGCCAGTAGTATCAGTCTCCACGGGGGCAATGAGCAGTTCTTC. Translated: CASSISLHGGNEQFF.

The chain couples TRBV30 to TRBJ2-5, with a possible D match to TRBD2 (6 bases). With the DNA end fitting TRBJ2-7 better, the J assignment may be wrong. There are 15 residues in the CDR3. Germline CDR1 GTSNPN, CDR2 SVGIG (reference sequence). The CDR3 sequence is CAWSEVGGIFYEQYF. The CDR3 DNA reads as TGTGCCTGGAGTGAAGTGGGGGGAATATTCTACGAGCAGTACTTC.

J is TRBJ2-3 and V is TRBV15; a weak D match, TRBD2 (6 bases). V lost 0 bases and J 6 bases, leaving 16 bases between the germline ends. Per germline, CDR1 LNHNV and CDR2 YYDKDF (reference sequence). The CDR3 extends over 16 amino acids. The CDR3 loop is CATSRDRGAGGDTQYF. The CDR3 nucleotides read TGTGCCACCAGCAGAGATCGCGGGGCGGGTGGGGATACGCAGTATTTT.

V is TRBV7-6 and J is TRBJ2-1; TRBD2 is a possible D gene (6 bases). This CDR3 has 17 amino acids. Germline CDR1 is SGHVS and CDR2 is FNYEAQ. The V end was cut by 5 bases, the J end by 4 bases, with 21 bases between. The DNA for the CDR3 is TGTGCCAGCAGCCGGGACTCCGGACCCGTGGGATACAATGAGCAGTTCTTC. Translation: CASSRDSGPVGYNEQFF.

The chain couples TRBV18 to TRBJ1-1; D ambiguous. Germline CDR1 and CDR2: KGHSH and LQKENI. V gave up 5 bases and J gave up 4 bases, with 14 bases separating them. This CDR3 is 14 amino acids long. Here the CDR3 DNA reads TGTGCCAGCTCAACGACCGACGAGGGCACTGAAGCTTTCTTT. Translating it yields CASSTTDEGTEAFF.

The chain has TRBV4-1 and TRBJ1-4; 7 positions match TRBD1. The CDR3 runs to 16 residues. Germline values: CDR1 MGHRA, CDR2 YSYEKL. The V gene end was trimmed by 2 bases and the J gene end by 0 bases; junction bases not matched to a gene: 3. Here the CDR3 reads CASSQLGGPTNEKLFF. CDR3 DNA sequence: TGCGCCAGCAGCCAATTAGGGGGCCCAACTAATGAAAAACTGTTTTTT.

The genes are TRBV30 and TRBJ2-3; 7 bases match TRBD2. CDR3 length equals 14 residues. Looked up from germline, CDR1 is GTSNPN and CDR2 is SVGIG (reference sequence). The V and J ends lost 4 bases and 5 bases, in that order; junction bases with no gene match: 9. CDR3 region: CAWTNQRGGDTQYF. In DNA form, the CDR3 reads TGTGCCTGGACCAACCAGCGGGGCGGAGATACGCAGTATTTT.

The chain is built from TRBV6-1 and TRBJ2-7, with D possibly matching TRBD2 (5 bases). Germline V gives CDR1 MNHNS, CDR2 SASEGT. V lost 3 bases, J lost 3 bases, and 12 bases lay in between. This CDR3 has 14 residues. CDR3 loop: CASSDGRRGYEQYF. The CDR3, as DNA: TGTGCCAGCAGTGATGGGAGACGCGGCTACGAGCAGTACTTC.

This clone was picked up one time. The CDR3 DNA reads TGCGCCAGCAGTGAGTCATCCGTCAGCGGGGAGCTGTTTTTT. Amino acid sequence: CASSESSVSGELFF. The chain is built from TRBV10-2 and TRBJ2-2; D is undetermined. The germline V gene has CDR1 WSHSY and CDR2 SAAADI. The CDR3 length is 14 residues. V was pared by 0 bases and J by 7 bases, with 9 bases between.

The CDR3 region is CASSLASGGPYNEQFF. CDR3 in DNA: TGTGCCAGCAGCTTGGCTAGCGGGGGCCCCTACAATGAGCAGTTCTTC. The chain couples TRBV5-4 to TRBJ2-1; 10 positions agree with TRBD2. This CDR3 is built from 16 residues. The junction had 2 bases not matched to a gene; V was cut back by 0 bases and J by 2 bases. The germline CDR1 and CDR2 sequences are SGHNT and YYREEE (reference sequence).